Included here is one TCR beta chain sequence, with context. This clone occurred a few times. It lacks a known antigen. No base quality information exists; no much larger clone differs at one position. A distance of 13 bases separates the germline ends of V and J, which lose 0 bases and 4 bases respectively. The cysteine opens and the phenylalanine closes a CDR3 of 14 amino acids. Only CDR3 DNA is held: 42 bases, read in frame from base 1. In the germline V gene, CDR1 corresponds to SQVTM and CDR2 to ANQGSEA. CD8 naive samples were CD45RO-negative cells positively selected for CCR7, giving a CD45RA+CCR7+ population that excluded TemRA cells. Healthy HIV-negative adults with no recently reported acute infections or vaccinations were included as donors. Every donor was a Caucasian adult residing in Nashville, Tennessee, USA. Blood was obtained by leukapheresis, after which PBMCs were separated by Ficoll-Histopaque density gradient centrifugation and cryopreserved in liquid nitrogen vapor phase. Analytical flow cytometry was used to check the purity and quantity of each magnetically sorted T cell population. From each sorted fraction, genomic DNA was isolated and quantified by UV absorbance on a Nanodrop 2000c.

The record originates from a study of shared clonotypes between healthy human individuals (dated by TCRdb to about 2020). Looking at the study overall: A few men and a couple of women, aged 18 to 49 years, made up the cohort. Per donor, three plates each were used for CD4 naive and CD4 memory, two for CD8 naive, and one for CD8 memory. Each donor's leukapheresis produced roughly between roughly 0.85 and 9.5 billion PBMCs. Blood TCR repertoires of five healthy adults were deeply sequenced to estimate repertoire size and the extent of clonotype sharing between individuals. Different laboratories and diverse techniques were used to prepare libraries and sequence TCR repertoires, to increase sequencing depth and limit assay-specific biases.

TCR CDR3 regions were amplified from genomic DNA by multiplex PCR using the deep immunoSEQ assay. For each cell subset, the extracted genomic DNA was distributed evenly across all wells of several immunoSEQ 96-well plates, and each plate served as one replicate. For sorted subsets, roughly 0.2 ug genomic DNA, equal to tens of thousands of T cell genomes, was loaded into each replicate PCR. Purified libraries were measured with a Qubit 3.0 fluorometer, size-checked on a Bioanalyzer 2100, and measured again with the KAPA Library Quantification kit. Each immunoSEQ 96-well plate was sequenced on its own single-read 150-cycle Illumina NextSeq 550 flow cell. The study's processing was this. Because the immunoSEQ output held only junctional sequences and lacked quality scores, the filtering could not match the filtering applied to full-length reads. To assign V/J genes and CDR3, sequences were annotated against IMGT germline references using PyIR, a Python wrapper for IgBLAST v1.9. Reads were removed for weak V/J assignments (E-value above 1e-6), missing CDR3, stop codons, out-of-frame junctions, or ambiguous translated residues. V3J clonotypes were defined as sequences sharing an identical inferred V gene, J gene, and CDR3 amino acid sequence. The percentage overlap between two repertoires was calculated by dividing the number of shared unique clonotypes by the size of the smaller repertoire. RTK rarefaction, the Chao1 estimator, and Recon v2.1 estimates of unobserved clonotypes were used to assess repertoire richness. Generation probabilities were computed with OLGA for all TCRbeta clonotypes obtained by the gDNA method from several donors. TCRdb holds this immuneACCESS table with in-frame rearrangements only. Some clones are missing; in checked studies, unresolved V genes explain under half, and the rest has no known cause. From that table come the V and J calls and clone size; the DNA was used to work out D and trimming. The sample includes fewer than 1 million clones, with 96% observed a single time. Of the sample, under 0.25% falls within the top ten clones.

Results the study describes overall, beyond this receptor: The genetic and exposure-history diversity represented was limited by the small number of donors. Incomplete sequencing was indicated by rarefaction of sorted-subset datasets, despite the large sequencing depth. Pairwise subsampling indicated that sequencing depth was expected to affect the degree of clonotype sharing among donors. Compared with non-shared clonotypes, the clonotypes found in all four sorted-subset donors had higher generation probabilities. Estimated clonotype richness was generally larger for naive than for memory subsets. Across four donors, roughly 5% of naive CD4, approximately 3.6% of naive CD8, approximately 2.5% of memory CD4, and about 0.44% of memory CD8 clonotypes were shared. Sampling was restricted to blood, and TCR repertoires in tissues likely differ from the TCR repertoires found in blood.

The specimen was naive CD8+ T cells sorted from blood. Per the publication, the cell subset or site label means: CD45RA+CCR7+. This receptor was identified in a man younger than 45 in good health. The V and J genes are TRBV29-1 and TRBJ2-7; TRBD1 might be the D gene, on 6 matching bases. The CDR3 region reads CSVEDRDTHYEQYF. The bases read TGCAGCGTTGAAGATCGGGACACTCATTACGAGCAGTACTTC.